This entry features one T cell receptor beta chain sequence. Original analysis: Amplification from reference gene primers served as the basis for estimated nucleated cell counts. Using immunoSEQ multiplex PCR, the repertoire was profiled, and TCRdb retains in-frame clones only, with some absent. That table gives V, J and clone size, and the DNA gave D and trimming. The sample comprises over 70,000 clones, 65% to 80% of which are singletons, and 40% to 60% rests with the top ten. The source of the sample is a study of blood T cell repertoires in COVID-19. Study-level information: Donors in the United States, Italy and Spain gave samples during acute or convalescent COVID-19. Nucleic acid was either cDNA or gDNA, and it came from T cells, B-cell-depleted T cells, or PBMCs.

The sequenced sample consisted of peripheral blood. The receptor was isolated from a human donor in a cohort sampled during active COVID-19.

CDR3 DNA: TGTGCCTGGAGAAAAGGGGTGGCGGGCTACACCTTC. Its translation: CAWRKGVAGYTF. The chain has TRBV30 and TRBJ1-2; D possibly corresponds to TRBD1 (5 bases). Germline lookup yields CDR1 GTSNPN and CDR2 SVGIG (reference sequence). CDR3 length: 12 residues. The ends were cut back, 3 bases at V and 8 bases at J, with 13 bases in the middle.